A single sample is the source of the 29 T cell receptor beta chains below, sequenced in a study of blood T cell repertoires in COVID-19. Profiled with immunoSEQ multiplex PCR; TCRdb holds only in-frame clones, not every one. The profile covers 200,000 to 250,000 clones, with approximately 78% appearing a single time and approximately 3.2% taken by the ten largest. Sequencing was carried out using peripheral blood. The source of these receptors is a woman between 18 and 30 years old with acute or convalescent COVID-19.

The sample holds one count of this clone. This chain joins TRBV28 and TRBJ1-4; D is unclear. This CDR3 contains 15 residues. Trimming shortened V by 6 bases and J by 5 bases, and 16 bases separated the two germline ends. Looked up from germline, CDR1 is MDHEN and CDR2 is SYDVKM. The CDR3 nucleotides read TGTGCCAGCAGCTTGAAGGAGTTTCGGAATGAAAAACTGTTTTTT. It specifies CASSLKEFRNEKLFF.

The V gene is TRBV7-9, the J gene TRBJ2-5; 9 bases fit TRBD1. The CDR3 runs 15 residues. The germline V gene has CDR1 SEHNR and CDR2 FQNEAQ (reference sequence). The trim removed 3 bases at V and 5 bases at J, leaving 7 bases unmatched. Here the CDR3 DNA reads TGTGCCAGCAGCTTCGGGACAGGGAGACAGGAGACCCAGTACTTC. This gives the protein CASSFGTGRQETQYF.

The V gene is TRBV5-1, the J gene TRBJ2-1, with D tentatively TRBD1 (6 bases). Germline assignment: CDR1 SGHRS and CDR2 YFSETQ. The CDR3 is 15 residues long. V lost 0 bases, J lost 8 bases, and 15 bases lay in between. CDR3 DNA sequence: TGCGCCAGCAGCTTGGGGGGGCTGTTTTCGTATGAGCAGTTCTTC. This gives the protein CASSLGGLFSYEQFF.

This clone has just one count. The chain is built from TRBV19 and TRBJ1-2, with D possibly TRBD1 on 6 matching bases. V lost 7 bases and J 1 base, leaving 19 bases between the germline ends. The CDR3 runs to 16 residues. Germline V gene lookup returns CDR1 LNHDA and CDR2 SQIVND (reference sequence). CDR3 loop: CASTPGGARDNYGYTF. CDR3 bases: TGTGCCAGTACCCCGGGGGGGGCTAGGGATAACTATGGCTACACCTTC.

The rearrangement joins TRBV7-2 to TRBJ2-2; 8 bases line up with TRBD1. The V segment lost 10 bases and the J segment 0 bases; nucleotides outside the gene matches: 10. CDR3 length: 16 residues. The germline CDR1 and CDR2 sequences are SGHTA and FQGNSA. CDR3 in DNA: TGTGCCACCCCCGCCAAACAGGGGGCGAACACCGGGGAGCTGTTTTTT. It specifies CATPAKQGANTGELFF.

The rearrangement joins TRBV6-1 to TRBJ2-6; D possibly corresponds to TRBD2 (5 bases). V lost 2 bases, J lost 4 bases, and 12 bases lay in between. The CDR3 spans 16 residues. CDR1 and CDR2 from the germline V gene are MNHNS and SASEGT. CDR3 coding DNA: TGTGCCAGCAGTGAAAGCGGTATCCGGGGGGCCAACGTCCTGACTTTC. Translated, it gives CASSESGIRGANVLTF.

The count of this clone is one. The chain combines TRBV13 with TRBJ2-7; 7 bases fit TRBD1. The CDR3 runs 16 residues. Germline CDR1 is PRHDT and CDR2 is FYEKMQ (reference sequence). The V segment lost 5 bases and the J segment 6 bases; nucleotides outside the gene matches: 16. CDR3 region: CASSRTGTARVSEQYF. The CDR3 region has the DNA TGTGCCAGCAGCCGGACGGGGACAGCGAGGGTCTCCGAGCAGTACTTC.

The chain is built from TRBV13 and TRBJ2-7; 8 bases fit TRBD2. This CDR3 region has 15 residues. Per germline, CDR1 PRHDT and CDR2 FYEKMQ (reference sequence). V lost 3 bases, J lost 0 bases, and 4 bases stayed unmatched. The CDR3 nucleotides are TGTGCCAGCAGCTTCCTTAGCGGGAACTCCTACGAGCAGTACTTC. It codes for CASSFLSGNSYEQYF.

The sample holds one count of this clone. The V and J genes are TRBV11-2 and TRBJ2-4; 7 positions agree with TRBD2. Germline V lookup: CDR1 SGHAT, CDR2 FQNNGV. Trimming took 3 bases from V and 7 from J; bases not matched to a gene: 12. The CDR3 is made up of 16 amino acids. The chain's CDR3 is CASSFTPRAGENIQYF. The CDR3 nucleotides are TGTGCCAGCAGCTTTACCCCACGGGCGGGAGAGAACATTCAGTACTTC.

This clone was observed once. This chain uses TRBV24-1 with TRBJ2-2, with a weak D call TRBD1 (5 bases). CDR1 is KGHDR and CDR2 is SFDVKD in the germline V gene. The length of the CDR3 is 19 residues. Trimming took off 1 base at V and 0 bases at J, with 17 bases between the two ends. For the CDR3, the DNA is TGTGCCACCAGTGATTTAAAGTTCGGCGGCAGGGCGAACACCGGGGAGCTGTTTTTT. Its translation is CATSDLKFGGRANTGELFF.

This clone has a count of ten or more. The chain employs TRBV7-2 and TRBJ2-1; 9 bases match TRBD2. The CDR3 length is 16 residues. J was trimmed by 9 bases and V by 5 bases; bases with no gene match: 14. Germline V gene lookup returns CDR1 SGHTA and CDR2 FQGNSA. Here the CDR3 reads CASSPREGGRGSEQFF. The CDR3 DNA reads TGTGCCAGCAGCCCCCGCGAGGGCGGGAGGGGCAGTGAGCAGTTCTTC.

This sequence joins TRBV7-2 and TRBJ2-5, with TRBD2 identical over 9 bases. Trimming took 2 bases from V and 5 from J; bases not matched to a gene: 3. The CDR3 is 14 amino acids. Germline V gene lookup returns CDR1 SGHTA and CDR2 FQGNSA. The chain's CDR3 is CASSLSGRSETQYF. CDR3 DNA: TGTGCCAGCAGCTTAAGCGGGAGGAGCGAGACCCAGTACTTC.

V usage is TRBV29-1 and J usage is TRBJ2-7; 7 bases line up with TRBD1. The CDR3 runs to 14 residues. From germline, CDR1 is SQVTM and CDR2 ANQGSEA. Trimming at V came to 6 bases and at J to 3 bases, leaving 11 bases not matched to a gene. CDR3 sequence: CSVRQTGTVYEQYF. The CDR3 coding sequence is TGCAGCGTCCGGCAGACCGGGACAGTCTACGAGCAGTACTTC.

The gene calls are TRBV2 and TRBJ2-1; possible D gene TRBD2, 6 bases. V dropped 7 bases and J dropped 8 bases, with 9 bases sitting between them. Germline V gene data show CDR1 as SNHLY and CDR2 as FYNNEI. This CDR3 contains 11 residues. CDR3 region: CASKLAYEQFF. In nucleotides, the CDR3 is TGTGCCAGCAAACTAGCATATGAGCAGTTCTTC.

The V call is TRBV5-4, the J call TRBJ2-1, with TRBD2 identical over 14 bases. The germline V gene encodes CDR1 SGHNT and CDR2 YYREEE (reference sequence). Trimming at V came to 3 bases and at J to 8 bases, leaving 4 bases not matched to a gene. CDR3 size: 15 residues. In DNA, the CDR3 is TGTGCCAGCAGCTGGGGACTAGCGGGGGTTTATGAGCAGTTCTTC. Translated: CASSWGLAGVYEQFF. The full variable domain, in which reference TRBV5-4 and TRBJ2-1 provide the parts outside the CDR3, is ETGVTQSPTHLIKTRGQQVTLRCSSQSGHNTVSWYQQALGQGPQFIFQYYREEENGRGNFPPRFSGLQFPNYSSELNVNALELDDSALYLCASSWGLAGVYEQFFGPGTRLTVL.

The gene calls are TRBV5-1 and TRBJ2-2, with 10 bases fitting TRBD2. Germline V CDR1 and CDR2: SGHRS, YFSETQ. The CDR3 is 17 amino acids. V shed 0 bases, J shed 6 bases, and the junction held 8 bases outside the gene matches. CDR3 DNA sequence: TGCGCCAGCAGCTTGGGCCCTAGCGGGAGTCTCGCCGGGGAGCTGTTTTTT. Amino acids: CASSLGPSGSLAGELFF.

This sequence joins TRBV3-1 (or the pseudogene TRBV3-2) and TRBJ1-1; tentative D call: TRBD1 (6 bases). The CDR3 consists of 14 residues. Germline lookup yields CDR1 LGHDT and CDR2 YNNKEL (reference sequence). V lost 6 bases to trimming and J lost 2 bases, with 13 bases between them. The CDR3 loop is CASSKQGPNTEAFF. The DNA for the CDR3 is TGTGCCAGCAGTAAACAGGGCCCCAACACTGAAGCTTTCTTT.

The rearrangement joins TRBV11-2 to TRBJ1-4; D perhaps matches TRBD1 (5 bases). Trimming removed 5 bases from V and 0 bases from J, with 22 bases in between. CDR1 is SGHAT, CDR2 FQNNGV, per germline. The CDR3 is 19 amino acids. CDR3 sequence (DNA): TGTGCCAGCAGCCTCATGGGGGGGAATTGGGGTGCAACTAATGAAAAACTGTTTTTT. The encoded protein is CASSLMGGNWGATNEKLFF.

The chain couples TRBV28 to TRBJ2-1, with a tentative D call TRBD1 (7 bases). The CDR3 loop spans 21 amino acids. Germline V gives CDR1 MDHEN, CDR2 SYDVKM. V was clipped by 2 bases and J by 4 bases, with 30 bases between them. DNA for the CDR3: TGTGCCAGCAGTTTAGGATACCTACAGGGGTCAGAGGGACTCCTATACAATGAGCAGTTCTTC. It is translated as CASSLGYLQGSEGLLYNEQFF.

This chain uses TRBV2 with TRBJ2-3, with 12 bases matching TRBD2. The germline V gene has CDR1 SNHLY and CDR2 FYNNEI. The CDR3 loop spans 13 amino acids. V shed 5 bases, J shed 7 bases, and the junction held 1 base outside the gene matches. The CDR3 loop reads CASSWTSGNTQYF. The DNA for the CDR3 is TGTGCCAGCAGTTGGACTAGCGGGAATACGCAGTATTTT.

The DNA of the CDR3 is TGTGCCACCCGAATCCGGGGAGGTGAGGCGTACGAGCAGTACTTC. Encoded protein: CATRIRGGEAYEQYF. The genes are TRBV6-6 and TRBJ2-7, with a possible D match to TRBD2 (6 bases). V was trimmed by 10 bases and J by 4 bases, leaving 23 bases between them. Per germline, CDR1 MNHNY and CDR2 SVGAGI (reference sequence). CDR3 length: 15 residues.

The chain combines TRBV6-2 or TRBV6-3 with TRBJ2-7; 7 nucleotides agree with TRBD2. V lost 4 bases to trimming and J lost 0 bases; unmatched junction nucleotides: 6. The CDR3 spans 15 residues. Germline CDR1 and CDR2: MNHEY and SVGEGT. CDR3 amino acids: CASSFFGGSSYEQYF. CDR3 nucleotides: TGTGCCAGCAGTTTCTTCGGCGGGAGCTCCTACGAGCAGTACTTC.

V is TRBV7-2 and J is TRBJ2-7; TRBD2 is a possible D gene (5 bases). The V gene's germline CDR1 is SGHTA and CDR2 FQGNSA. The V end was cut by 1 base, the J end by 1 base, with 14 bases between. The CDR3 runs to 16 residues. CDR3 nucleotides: TGTGCCAGCAGCTTAGGGGCTAGCCGCATATCCTACGAGCAGTACTTC. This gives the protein CASSLGASRISYEQYF.

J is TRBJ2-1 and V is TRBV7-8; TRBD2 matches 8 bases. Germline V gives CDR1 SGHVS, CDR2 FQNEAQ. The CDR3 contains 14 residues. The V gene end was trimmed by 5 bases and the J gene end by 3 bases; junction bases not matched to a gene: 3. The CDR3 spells CASSNSGNYNEQFF. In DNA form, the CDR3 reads TGTGCCAGCAGCAATAGCGGGAACTACAATGAGCAGTTCTTC.

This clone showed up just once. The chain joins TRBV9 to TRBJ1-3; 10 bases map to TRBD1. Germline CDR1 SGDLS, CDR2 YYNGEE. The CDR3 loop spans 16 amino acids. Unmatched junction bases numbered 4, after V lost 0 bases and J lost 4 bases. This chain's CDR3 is CASSVGDRGGGNTIYF. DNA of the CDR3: TGTGCCAGCAGCGTAGGGGACAGGGGTGGCGGAAACACCATATATTTT.

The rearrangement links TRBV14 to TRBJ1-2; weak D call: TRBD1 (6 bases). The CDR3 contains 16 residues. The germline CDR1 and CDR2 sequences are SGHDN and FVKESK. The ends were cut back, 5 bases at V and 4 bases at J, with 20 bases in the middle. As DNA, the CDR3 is TGTGCCAGCAGCAAAGGGGTGGGGGCCCACCTCTATGGCTACACCTTC. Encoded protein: CASSKGVGAHLYGYTF. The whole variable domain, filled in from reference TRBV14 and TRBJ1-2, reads EAGVTQFPSHSVIEKGQTVTLRCDPISGHDNLYWYRRVMGKEIKFLLHFVKESKQDESGMPNNRFLAERTGGTYSTLKVQPAELEDSGVYFCASSKGVGAHLYGYTFGSGTRLTVV.

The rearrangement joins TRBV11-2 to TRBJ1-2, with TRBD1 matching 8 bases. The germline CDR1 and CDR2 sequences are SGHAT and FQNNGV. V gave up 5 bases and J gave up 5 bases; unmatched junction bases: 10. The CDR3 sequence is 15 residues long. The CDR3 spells CASSLVGQGGYGYTF. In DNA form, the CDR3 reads TGTGCCAGCAGCCTGGTAGGACAGGGAGGGTATGGCTACACCTTC.

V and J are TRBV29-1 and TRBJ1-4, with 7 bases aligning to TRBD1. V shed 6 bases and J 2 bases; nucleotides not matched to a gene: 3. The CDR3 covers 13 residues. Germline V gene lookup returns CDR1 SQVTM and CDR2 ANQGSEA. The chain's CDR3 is CSVEGATNEKLFF. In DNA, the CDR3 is TGCAGCGTGGAGGGGGCTACTAATGAAAAACTGTTTTTT.

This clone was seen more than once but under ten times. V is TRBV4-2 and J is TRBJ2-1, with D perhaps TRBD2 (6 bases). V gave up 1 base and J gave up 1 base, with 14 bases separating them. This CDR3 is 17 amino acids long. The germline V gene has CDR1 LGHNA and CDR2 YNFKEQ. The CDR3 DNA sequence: TGTGCCAGCAGCCAAGTCCCCCTAGCGAGGTCCTACAATGAGCAGTTCTTC. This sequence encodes CASSQVPLARSYNEQFF.